One sample yielded the 2 T cell receptor beta chains listed below, sequenced in a study of cytomegalovirus exposure and HLA in healthy donors. The PCR had 60 Vbeta and 13 Jbeta primers. TCRdb's copy holds only in-frame clones and misses some; the assay was immunoSEQ multiplex PCR. Of over 150,000 clones in the sample, approximately 78% were seen once. Sequencing used PBMCs. These receptors originate from a woman aged 50 to 60 in good health and CMV-seropositive.

A remark on this clone: Mismatch with germline at one junction end may stem from a read error. The rearrangement links TRBV7-9 to TRBJ2-1; TRBD2 matches 12 bases. CDR1 SEHNR and CDR2 FQNEAQ come from the germline V gene (reference sequence). The CDR3 has 16 residues. The CDR3 spells CSSSLPRASGRDEQFF. The CDR3 DNA sequence: TGTTCCAGCAGCTTGCCTAGGGCTAGCGGGAGGGATGAGCAGTTCTTC. Using reference TRBV7-9 and TRBJ2-1 for the parts outside the CDR3, the full variable domain is DTGVSQNPRHKITKRGQNVTFRCDPISEHNRLYWYRQTLGQGPEFLTYFQNEAQLEKSRLLSDRFSAERPKGSFSTLEIQRTEQGDSAMYLCSSSLPRASGRDEQFFGPGTRLTVL.

This clone came up a few times. V gene TRBV28 combines with J gene TRBJ2-7, with 10 positions matching TRBD1. V shed 7 bases, J shed 4 bases, and the junction held 10 bases outside the gene matches. The CDR3 spans 15 residues. Germline-derived CDR1 and CDR2 are MDHEN and SYDVKM. The CDR3 loop reads CASKKGTGEEYEQYF. The CDR3 nucleotides read TGTGCCAGCAAGAAGGGGACAGGGGAAGAATACGAGCAGTACTTC.